This T cell receptor (beta chain) originates from a study of blood T cell repertoires in COVID-19 (dated by TCRdb to about 2020). With regard to the full study: The collaborator samples originated in the United States, Italy and Spain and spanned the acute and convalescent phases of COVID-19. The samples were drawn from two sources: the first 160 participants of the ongoing ImmuneRACE study, and over 950 subjects contributed by 6 global collaborators. Deeply sampled blood TCRbeta repertoires from subjects exposed to, actively infected with, or recovered from COVID-19 were included in the dataset. A de-identified subject ID, COVID-19 status, age in years and sex were almost always included in the sample metadata. The prospective study material was composed of cDNA or gDNA derived from T cells, B-cell-depleted T cells, or PBMCs. A freely available public database, intended as a resource for researchers studying the immune response to SARS-CoV-2, is where the repertoires were released. Where available, HLA class I and class II types were obtained from metadata supplied by the sample provider rather than from assay-based typing.

Trimming costs V 1 base and J 7 bases, and their ends lie 10 bases apart. From cysteine to phenylalanine, the CDR3 is 13 amino acids long. Here the CDR3 DNA is all that survives: 39 bases in frame from base 1. The germline V gene encodes CDR1 SEHNR and CDR2 FQNEAQ (reference sequence). TCRbeta CDR3 regions were amplified from genomic DNA using the immunoSEQ Assay, a bias-controlled multiplex PCR. In the paper's pipeline: Nucleated cell counts per sample were estimated from amplification of reference gene primers within the assay. Sequence reads were collapsed and filtered to measure the absolute abundance of every unique TCRbeta CDR3 rearrangement. For each sample, productive Simpson clonality was calculated by taking the square root of Simpson's diversity index across productive rearrangements. TCRdb provides this immuneACCESS table in a form limited to in-frame rearrangements. Some clones are lacking; in checked studies, under half of them reflect an unresolved V gene, and why the rest are absent is not known. That table is the source of V, J and clone size, and D and trimming were worked out from the DNA. The table for this sample lists 65,000 to 80,000 clones; roughly 90% of them were counted only once. The ten largest clonotypes hold just under 2% of the sample.

Overall study outcomes, separate from this receptor: How much clinical and demographic metadata was included differed by source and by participant, and the metadata was provided uncurated.

Regarding this clone: No antigen is known for it. The sample holds no much larger clone one base away, and base qualities are not on file.

Each collaborating institution followed its own protocols to collect whole blood in K2EDTA tubes. For TCRbeta analysis, collaborator samples were shipped as frozen whole blood, as isolated PBMCs, or as DNA extracted from either sample type. Rearrangement joined TRBV7-9 to TRBJ1-2; a weak D assignment points to TRBD1 (6 bases agree). The clonotype comes from a man aged 25-45 years with acute or convalescent COVID-19. Sequencing input: peripheral blood. The sequence in DNA is TGTGCCAGCAGCTTAGGGACAGTTATTGGCTACACCTTC. It codes for CASSLGTVIGYTF. This CDR3, with the reference TRBV7-9 and TRBJ1-2 proteins standing in past its ends, gives the full variable domain DTGVSQNPRHKITKRGQNVTFRCDPISEHNRLYWYRQTLGQGPEFLTYFQNEAQLEKSRLLSDRFSAERPKGSFSTLEIQRTEQGDSAMYLCASSLGTVIGYTFGSGTRLTVV.